The 18 T cell receptor beta chains listed next were all sequenced from one sample in a study of cytomegalovirus exposure and HLA in healthy donors. This PCR relied on a set of 60 Vbeta primers and 13 Jbeta primers. Only in-frame clones appear in the TCRdb table, and some are missing; sequencing was by immunoSEQ multiplex PCR. The sample carries 95,000 to 110,000 clones, around two thirds recorded once. The sequenced material came from PBMCs. All receptors derive from a woman aged 40 to 55 in good health and CMV-seropositive.

This chain joins TRBV13 and TRBJ2-3, with 7 positions matching TRBD2. The germline gives CDR1 PRHDT, CDR2 FYEKMQ (reference sequence). Germline trimming cut 1 base from V and 4 bases from J; bases unmatched to any gene: 2. This CDR3 is 14 amino acids long. The CDR3 DNA reads as TGTGCCAGCAGCTTAGTCGCGGGGGCAGATACGCAGTATTTT. This sequence encodes CASSLVAGADTQYF.

V and J are TRBV5-6 and TRBJ1-6; 7 bases line up with TRBD1. This CDR3 spans 14 amino acids. Trimming took 1 base from V and 10 from J; bases not matched to a gene: 5. CDR1 is SGHDT and CDR2 is YYEEEE in the germline V gene. CDR3 sequence (DNA): TGTGCCAGCAGCTTGAACAGGGGTAGGTCACCCCTCCACTTT. Protein: CASSLNRGRSPLHF.

CDR3 sequence: CASSDLGGGADTQYF. CDR3 nucleotides: TGTGCCAGCAGTGACCTAGGAGGGGGCGCAGATACGCAGTATTTT. V is TRBV25-1 and J is TRBJ2-3, with D perhaps matching TRBD1 (7 bases). Germline V gene sequence: CDR1 MGHDK, CDR2 SYGVNS. Trimming took 3 bases from V and 4 from J, leaving 14 bases between them. The CDR3 extends over 15 amino acids.

The chain is built from TRBV5-1 and TRBJ1-4; 8 positions match TRBD1. The germline CDR1 and CDR2 sequences are SGHRS and YFSETQ. Trimming at V came to 2 bases and at J to 6 bases, leaving 3 bases not matched to a gene. This CDR3 region has 14 residues. For the CDR3, the DNA is TGCGCCAGCAGCTTTGGACAGGGTGATGAAAAACTGTTTTTT. Residues: CASSFGQGDEKLFF.

J is TRBJ2-7 and V is TRBV4-1; the D gene is possibly TRBD1 (5 bases). Trimming left V 4 bases short and J 0 bases short, with 10 bases between. This CDR3 is built from 14 residues. CDR1 is MGHRA, CDR2 YSYEKL, per germline. In nucleotides, the CDR3 is TGCGCCAGCAGCCCCAGACAGAACTCCTACGAGCAGTACTTC. Amino acid sequence: CASSPRQNSYEQYF.

This rearrangement joins TRBV5-8 to TRBJ1-2; D uncertain. The CDR3 extends over 14 amino acids. Germline V gene data show CDR1 as SGHTS and CDR2 as YDEGEE. V was cut by 3 bases and J by 8 bases, with 17 bases left in between. The CDR3 spells CASSYMGPPGGYTF. CDR3 nucleotides: TGTGCCAGCAGCTATATGGGTCCTCCCGGGGGCTACACCTTC. The full variable domain, its missing parts supplied by reference TRBV5-8 and TRBJ1-2, is EAGVTQSPTHLIKTRGQQATLRCSPISGHTSVYWYQQALGLGLQFLLWYDEGEERNRGNFPPRFSGRQFPNYSSELNVNALELEDSALYLCASSYMGPPGGYTFGSGTRLTVV.

V and J are TRBV6-5 and TRBJ2-2; D perhaps matches TRBD1 (6 bases). The germline V gene encodes CDR1 MNHEY and CDR2 SVGAGI. CDR3 length: 14 amino acids. Between the trimmed V and J ends, which lost 5 bases and 2 bases, there was a span of 9 bases. The chain's CDR3 is CASSPGVNTGELFF. CDR3 sequence (DNA): TGTGCCAGCAGTCCAGGGGTAAACACCGGGGAGCTGTTTTTT.

V is TRBV10-2 and J is TRBJ1-6, with a possible D match to TRBD1 (6 bases). Germline V gives CDR1 WSHSY, CDR2 SAAADI. This CDR3 has 14 residues. The V gene lost 6 bases and the J gene lost 5 bases, with 11 bases spanning the gap. The CDR3 DNA reads TGCGCCAGCAGGAAGGACAGCAATAATTCACCCCTCCACTTT. Amino acid sequence: CASRKDSNNSPLHF.

V and J are TRBV6-1 and TRBJ2-7; a possible D gene is TRBD2 (5 bases). This CDR3 is 14 amino acids long. The V and J ends lost 5 bases and 1 base respectively, with 12 bases between them. Germline CDR1 is MNHNS and CDR2 is SASEGT. CDR3 in amino acids: CASSPKGGSYEQYF. CDR3 DNA sequence: TGTGCCAGCAGTCCGAAGGGCGGGTCCTACGAGCAGTACTTC.

The chain uses TRBV30 and TRBJ2-2, with D possibly matching TRBD1 (5 bases). With 0 bases removed from V and 4 bases from J, the gap between germline ends came to 6 bases. Germline CDR1 reads GTSNPN; CDR2 reads SVGIG (reference sequence). This CDR3 spans 13 amino acids. The CDR3 DNA reads TGTGCCTGGAGTGTTGGGGCCACCGGGGAGCTGTTTTTT. Protein sequence: CAWSVGATGELFF.

The chain recombines TRBV6-5 with TRBJ1-6, with D perhaps TRBD1 (6 bases). CDR3 length: 15 amino acids. V shed 6 bases and J shed 7 bases, with 16 bases lying between them. Germline loops: CDR1 MNHEY, CDR2 SVGAGI. CDR3 protein: CASRGQGSLNSPLHF. DNA of the CDR3: TGTGCCAGCAGAGGTCAGGGGTCTTTGAATTCACCCCTCCACTTT.

The V and J genes are TRBV25-1 and TRBJ1-4; 9 positions match TRBD1. Trimming at V came to 3 bases and at J to 7 bases, leaving 6 bases not matched to a gene. Germline CDR1 and CDR2: MGHDK and SYGVNS. The CDR3 loop spans 15 amino acids. The CDR3 DNA reads TGTGCCAGCAGTGAGTCCGGGACAGGGAGTGAAAAACTGTTTTTT. This translates into CASSESGTGSEKLFF.

This clone has only a few counts. The rearrangement uses TRBV5-1 and TRBJ1-5; D not resolved. Trimming pared 0 bases from V and 1 base from J, leaving 5 bases between. Germline CDR1 SGHRS, CDR2 YFSETQ. This CDR3 has 14 residues. CDR3 loop: CASSLGESNQPQHF. For the CDR3, the DNA is TGCGCCAGCAGCTTGGGGGAGAGCAATCAGCCCCAGCATTTT. Full variable domain (rest looked up from reference TRBV5-1 and TRBJ1-5): KAGVTQTPRYLIKTRGQQVTLSCSPISGHRSVSWYQQTPGQGLQFLFEYFSETQRNKGNFPGRFSGRQFSNSRSEMNVSTLELGDSALYLCASSLGESNQPQHFGDGTRLSIL.

V gene TRBV5-1 combines with J gene TRBJ2-4, with a weak D call TRBD1 (5 bases). The CDR3 covers 13 residues. Trimming pared 0 bases from V and 4 bases from J, leaving 5 bases between. CDR1 is SGHRS, CDR2 YFSETQ, per germline. The CDR3 here is CASSLGQKNIQYF. The CDR3 DNA follows: TGCGCCAGCAGCTTGGGACAGAAAAACATTCAGTACTTC. Full variable domain (remainder filled in from reference TRBV5-1 and TRBJ2-4): KAGVTQTPRYLIKTRGQQVTLSCSPISGHRSVSWYQQTPGQGLQFLFEYFSETQRNKGNFPGRFSGRQFSNSRSEMNVSTLELGDSALYLCASSLGQKNIQYFGAGTRLSVL.

Here the CDR3 reads CASSEFSGTGIYEQYF. CDR3 DNA sequence: TGTGCCAGCAGTGAGTTCTCCGGGACAGGGATCTACGAGCAGTACTTC. V and J are TRBV6-1 and TRBJ2-5, with TRBD1 matching over 9 bases. The J call may be in error: the DNA end matches TRBJ2-7 better. The CDR3 sequence is 16 residues long. Looked up from germline, CDR1 is MNHNS and CDR2 is SASEGT.

This chain connects TRBV10-3 to TRBJ2-2; 9 positions match TRBD1. Per the germline V gene, CDR1 is ENHRY and CDR2 is SYGVKD. After removal of 6 bases from V and 5 bases from J, the junction contained 19 bases not matched to a gene. This CDR3 comprises 19 residues. DNA of the CDR3: TGTGCCATCAGCTCCACTCGGGACAGGGTCGGGGGATGGACCGGGGAGCTGTTTTTT. Translating it yields CAISSTRDRVGGWTGELFF.

This rearrangement joins TRBV6-1 to TRBJ1-5, with 8 bases identical to TRBD1. CDR1 is MNHNS, CDR2 SASEGT, per germline. The CDR3 runs 16 residues. J lost 7 bases, V lost 0 bases, and 8 bases had no gene match. The CDR3 DNA sequence: TGTGCCAGCAGTGAAGCACAGACAGGGGCATGGCAGCCCCAGCATTTT. This gives the protein CASSEAQTGAWQPQHF.

The chain recombines TRBV7-9 with TRBJ1-4, with 10 bases aligning to TRBD1. CDR3 size: 15 residues. With V trimmed by 5 bases and J by 4 bases, 4 bases remained unmatched. Per the germline V gene, CDR1 is SEHNR and CDR2 is FQNEAQ (reference sequence). CDR3 sequence (DNA): TGTGCCAGCAGCAGACAGGGGGCCTATAATGAAAAACTGTTTTTT. It is translated as CASSRQGAYNEKLFF.